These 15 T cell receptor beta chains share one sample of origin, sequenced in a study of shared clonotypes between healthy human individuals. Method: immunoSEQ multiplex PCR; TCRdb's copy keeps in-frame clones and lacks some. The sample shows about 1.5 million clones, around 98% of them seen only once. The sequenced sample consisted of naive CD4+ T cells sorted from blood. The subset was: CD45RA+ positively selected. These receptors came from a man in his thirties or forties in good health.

The CDR3 nucleotides are TGTGCCAGCAGCCAATTGCCCGGGGAGCTGTTTTTT. It encodes CASSQLPGELFF. The chain couples TRBV7-9 to TRBJ2-2; the D is unclear. V was clipped by 5 bases and J by 6 bases, with 7 bases between them. Germline CDR1 SEHNR, CDR2 FQNEAQ (reference sequence). This CDR3 spans 12 amino acids.

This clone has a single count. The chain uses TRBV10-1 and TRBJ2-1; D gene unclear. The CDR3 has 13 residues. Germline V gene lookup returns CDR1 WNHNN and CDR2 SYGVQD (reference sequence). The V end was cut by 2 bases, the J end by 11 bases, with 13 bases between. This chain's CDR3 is CASSETAKHQQFF. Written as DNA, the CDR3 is TGCGCCAGCAGTGAGACAGCTAAGCATCAGCAGTTCTTC.

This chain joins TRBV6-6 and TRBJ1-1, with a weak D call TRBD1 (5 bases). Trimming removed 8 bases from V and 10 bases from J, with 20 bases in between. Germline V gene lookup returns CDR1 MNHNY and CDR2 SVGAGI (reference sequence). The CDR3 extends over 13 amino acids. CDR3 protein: CASSPSGEPVAFF. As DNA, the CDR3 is TGTGCCAGCTCTCCCTCGGGGGAACCTGTAGCTTTCTTT.

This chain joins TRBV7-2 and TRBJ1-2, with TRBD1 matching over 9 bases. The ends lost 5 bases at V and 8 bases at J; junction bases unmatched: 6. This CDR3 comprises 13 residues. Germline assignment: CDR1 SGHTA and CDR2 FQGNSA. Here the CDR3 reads CASSKQGAEGYTF. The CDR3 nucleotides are TGTGCCAGCAGCAAACAGGGGGCCGAAGGCTACACCTTC.

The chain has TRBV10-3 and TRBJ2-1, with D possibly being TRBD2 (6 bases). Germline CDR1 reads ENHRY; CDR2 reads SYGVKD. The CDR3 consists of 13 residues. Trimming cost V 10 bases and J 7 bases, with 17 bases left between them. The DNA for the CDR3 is TGTGCCACCCAACCTAGCGATGAGAATGAGCAGTTCTTC. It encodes CATQPSDENEQFF.

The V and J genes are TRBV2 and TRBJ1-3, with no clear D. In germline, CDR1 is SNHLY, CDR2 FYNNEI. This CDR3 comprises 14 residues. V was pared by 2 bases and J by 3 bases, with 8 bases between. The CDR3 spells CASSERTGGNTIYF. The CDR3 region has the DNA TGTGCCAGCAGTGAAAGGACTGGTGGAAACACCATATATTTT.

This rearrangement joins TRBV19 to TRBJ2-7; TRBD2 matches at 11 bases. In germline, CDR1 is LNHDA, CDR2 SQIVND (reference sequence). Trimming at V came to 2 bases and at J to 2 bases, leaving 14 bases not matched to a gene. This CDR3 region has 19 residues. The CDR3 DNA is TGTGCCAGTAGTATAATGGGACCGGGACTAGCGGAACTTCCCTACGAGCAGTACTTC. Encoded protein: CASSIMGPGLAELPYEQYF.

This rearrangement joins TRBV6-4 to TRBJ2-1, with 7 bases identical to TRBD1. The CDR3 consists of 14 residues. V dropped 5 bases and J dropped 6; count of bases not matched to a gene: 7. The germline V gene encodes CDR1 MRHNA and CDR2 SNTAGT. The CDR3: CASSPLTGANEQFF. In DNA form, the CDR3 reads TGTGCCAGCAGTCCCCTCACAGGGGCCAATGAGCAGTTCTTC.

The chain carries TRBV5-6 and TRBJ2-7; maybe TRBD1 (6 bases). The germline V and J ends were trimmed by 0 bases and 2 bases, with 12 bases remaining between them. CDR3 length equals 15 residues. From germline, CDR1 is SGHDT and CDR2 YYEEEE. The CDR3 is CASSLDPGTTYEQYF. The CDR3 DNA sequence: TGTGCCAGCAGCTTGGACCCTGGGACAACCTACGAGCAGTACTTC.

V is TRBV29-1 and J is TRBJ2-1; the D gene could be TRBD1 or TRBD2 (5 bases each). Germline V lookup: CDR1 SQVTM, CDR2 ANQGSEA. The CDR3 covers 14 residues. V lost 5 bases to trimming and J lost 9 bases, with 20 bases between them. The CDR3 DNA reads TGCAGCGTTTCTCCCAGGGCCACCGGGATTGAGCAGTTCTTC. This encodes CSVSPRATGIEQFF.

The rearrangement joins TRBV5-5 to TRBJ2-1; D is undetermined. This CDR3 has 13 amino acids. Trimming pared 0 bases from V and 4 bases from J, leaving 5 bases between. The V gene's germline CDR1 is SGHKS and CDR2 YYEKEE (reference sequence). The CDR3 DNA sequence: TGTGCCAGCAGCTTGGACGGGTACAATGAGCAGTTCTTC. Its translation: CASSLDGYNEQFF.

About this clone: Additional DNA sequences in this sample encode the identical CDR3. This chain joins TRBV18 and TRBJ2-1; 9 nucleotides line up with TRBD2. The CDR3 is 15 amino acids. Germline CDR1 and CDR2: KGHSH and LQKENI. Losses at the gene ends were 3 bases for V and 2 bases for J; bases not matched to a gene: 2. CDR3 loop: CASSPTSGPYNEQFF. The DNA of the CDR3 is TGTGCCAGCTCACCGACTAGCGGACCCTACAATGAGCAGTTCTTC.

CDR3 in DNA: TGTGCCAGCTCACGGGACAGGGTGGAGACCCAGTACTTC. It translates to CASSRDRVETQYF. V and J are TRBV18 and TRBJ2-5, with 9 bases that match TRBD1. This CDR3 spans 13 amino acids. J lost 5 bases, V lost 4 bases, and 2 bases had no gene match. Germline V gene sequence: CDR1 KGHSH, CDR2 LQKENI. The entire variable domain, with the rest obtained from reference TRBV18 and TRBJ2-5, is as follows: NAGVMQNPRHLVRRRGQEARLRCSPMKGHSHVYWYRQLPEEGLKFMVYLQKENIIDESGMPKERFSAEFPKEGPSILRIQQVVRGDSAAYFCASSRDRVETQYFGPGTRLLVL.

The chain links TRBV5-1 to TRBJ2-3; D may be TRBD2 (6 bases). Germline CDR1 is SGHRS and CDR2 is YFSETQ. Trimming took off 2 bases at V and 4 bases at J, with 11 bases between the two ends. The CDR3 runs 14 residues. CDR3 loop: CASSLLAAPDTQYF. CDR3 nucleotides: TGCGCCAGCAGCTTACTAGCAGCACCAGATACGCAGTATTTT.

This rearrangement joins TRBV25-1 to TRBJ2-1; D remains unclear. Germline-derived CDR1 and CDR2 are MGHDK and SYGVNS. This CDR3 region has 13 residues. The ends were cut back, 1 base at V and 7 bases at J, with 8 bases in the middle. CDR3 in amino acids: CASSESVRNEQFF. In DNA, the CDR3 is TGTGCCAGCAGTGAATCCGTCCGTAATGAGCAGTTCTTC. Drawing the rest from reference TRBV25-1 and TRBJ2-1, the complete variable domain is EADIYQTPRYLVIGTGKKITLECSQTMGHDKMYWYQQDPGMELHLIHYSYGVNSTEKGDLSSESTVSRIRTEHFPLTLESARPSHTSQYLCASSESVRNEQFFGPGTRLTVL.